The rows below give T cell receptor beta chains drawn from one sample of a study of blood T cell repertoires in COVID-19. Clones were sequenced by immunoSEQ multiplex PCR, and TCRdb holds only the in-frame ones, with some missing. The sample includes 250,000 to 300,000 clones, around 89% of them seen just once. The source material was peripheral blood. These receptors originate from a woman aged 55-70 years with acute or convalescent COVID-19. CDR3s include the opening cysteine and the closing phenylalanine or tryptophan. Fields, in order: V gene, J gene, clone size, D gene, CDR3 protein, CDR3 DNA. D genes are given only for firm matches. Clone sizes are given selectively: once, few, many, or a class where the clone is expanded.

V gene: TRBV2; J gene: TRBJ2-1; clone size: -; D gene: TRBD1; CDR3 protein: CASRSGTGGWYEQFF; CDR3 DNA: TGTGCCAGCAGGTCCGGGACAGGGGGCTGGTATGAGCAGTTCTTC
V gene: TRBV5-1; J gene: TRBJ2-1; clone size: -; D gene: TRBD2; CDR3 protein: CASSFRGGSYNEQFF; CDR3 DNA: TGCGCCAGCAGCTTTCGGGGGGGCTCCTACAATGAGCAGTTCTTC
V gene: TRBV12-3/TRBV12-4; J gene: TRBJ1-2; clone size: once; D gene: TRBD1; CDR3 protein: CASNNQGAYGYTF; CDR3 DNA: TGTGCCAGCAATAACCAGGGGGCCTATGGCTACACCTTC
V gene: TRBV19; J gene: TRBJ2-1; clone size: -; D gene: TRBD1; CDR3 protein: CASTNTRDRAGYEQFF; CDR3 DNA: TGTGCCAGTACCAACACCCGGGACAGGGCTGGCTATGAGCAGTTCTTC
V gene: TRBV15; J gene: TRBJ2-3; clone size: -; D gene: -; CDR3 protein: CATSRVGTSTQYF; CDR3 DNA: TGTGCCACCAGCAGAGTGGGCACCAGCACGCAGTATTTT
V gene: TRBV6-5; J gene: TRBJ2-2; clone size: once; D gene: -; CDR3 protein: CASSYSAGYTGELFF; CDR3 DNA: TGTGCCAGCAGTTACTCCGCAGGTTACACCGGGGAGCTGTTTTTT
V gene: TRBV10-3; J gene: TRBJ2-7; clone size: once; D gene: TRBD1; CDR3 protein: CATHGQGLDEQYF; CDR3 DNA: TGTGCCACCCACGGACAGGGGCTAGACGAGCAGTACTTC
V gene: TRBV4-1; J gene: TRBJ1-4; clone size: -; D gene: -; CDR3 protein: CASSQGVFGFHSLEKLFF; CDR3 DNA: TGCGCCAGCAGCCAAGGGGTTTTCGGGTTTCATTCCTTGGAAAAACTGTTTTTT
V gene: TRBV4-2; J gene: TRBJ2-7; clone size: -; D gene: -; CDR3 protein: CASSQDWKQANGEQYF; CDR3 DNA: TGTGCCAGCAGCCAAGATTGGAAACAGGCAAACGGCGAGCAGTACTTC
V gene: TRBV29-1; J gene: TRBJ1-1; clone size: -; D gene: -; CDR3 protein: CSVVRGGRTEAFF; CDR3 DNA: TGCAGCGTCGTGAGGGGAGGGAGGACTGAAGCTTTCTTT
V gene: TRBV4-3; J gene: TRBJ1-5; clone size: once; D gene: -; CDR3 protein: CASSQVFRGNQPQHF; CDR3 DNA: TGCGCCAGCAGCCAAGTATTCCGAGGAAATCAGCCCCAGCATTTT
V gene: TRBV6-1; J gene: TRBJ2-3; clone size: -; D gene: TRBD1; CDR3 protein: CASSEVGQVQRSTDTQYF; CDR3 DNA: TGTGCCAGCAGTGAAGTAGGACAGGTCCAACGAAGCACAGATACGCAGTATTTT
V gene: TRBV3-1/TRBV3-2; J gene: TRBJ2-1; clone size: -; D gene: TRBD2; CDR3 protein: CASSLGTRINNEQFF; CDR3 DNA: TGTGCCAGCAGCCTGGGGACTAGAATCAACAATGAGCAGTTCTTC
V gene: TRBV5-1; J gene: TRBJ2-2; clone size: -; D gene: -; CDR3 protein: CASSSYRPGSTGELFF; CDR3 DNA: TGCGCCAGCAGCAGCTACCGACCAGGTTCCACCGGGGAGCTGTTTTTT
V gene: TRBV7-3; J gene: TRBJ2-3; clone size: -; D gene: TRBD2; CDR3 protein: CASSSGLAGAEFSDTQYF; CDR3 DNA: TGTGCCAGCAGCTCGGGACTAGCGGGGGCCGAGTTCTCAGATACGCAGTATTTT
V gene: TRBV7-2; J gene: TRBJ2-1; clone size: few; D gene: TRBD2; CDR3 protein: CASSSAGEGRNEQFF; CDR3 DNA: TGTGCCAGCAGCTCAGCGGGGGAGGGCCGCAATGAGCAGTTCTTC
V gene: TRBV28; J gene: TRBJ2-3; clone size: -; D gene: -; CDR3 protein: CASSWGEDTQYF; CDR3 DNA: TGTGCCAGCAGTTGGGGAGAAGATACGCAGTATTTT
V gene: TRBV7-2; J gene: TRBJ2-3; clone size: once; D gene: -; CDR3 protein: CASSSDWHRGTQYF; CDR3 DNA: TGTGCCAGCAGCTCGGACTGGCACAGAGGTACGCAGTATTTT
V gene: TRBV7-9; J gene: TRBJ2-2; clone size: -; D gene: TRBD1; CDR3 protein: CASSLGQGLTTGELFF; CDR3 DNA: TGTGCCAGCAGCTTGGGACAGGGCCTAACCACCGGGGAGCTGTTTTTT
V gene: TRBV12-5; J gene: TRBJ2-3; clone size: -; D gene: TRBD1; CDR3 protein: CASGLAPGTGDPVSTDTQYF; CDR3 DNA: TGTGCTAGTGGTTTGGCACCCGGGACAGGGGACCCCGTTAGCACAGATACGCAGTATTTT
V gene: TRBV5-5; J gene: TRBJ1-6; clone size: -; D gene: TRBD1; CDR3 protein: CASSYTDRALHF; CDR3 DNA: TGTGCCAGCAGCTATACCGACAGGGCCCTCCACTTT
V gene: TRBV5-4; J gene: TRBJ2-3; clone size: -; D gene: TRBD2; CDR3 protein: CASSLQAGGLLDTQYF; CDR3 DNA: TGTGCCAGCAGCTTGCAAGCGGGGGGGCTTTTAGATACGCAGTATTTT
V gene: TRBV24-1; J gene: TRBJ1-4; clone size: -; D gene: -; CDR3 protein: CATSETGTGDEKLFF; CDR3 DNA: TGTGCCACCAGTGAGACCGGGACGGGGGATGAAAAACTGTTTTTT
V gene: TRBV2; J gene: TRBJ1-5; clone size: -; D gene: -; CDR3 protein: CASNRQIDQPQHF; CDR3 DNA: TGTGCCAGCAACCGACAGATTGATCAGCCCCAGCATTTT
V gene: TRBV9; J gene: TRBJ1-1; clone size: -; D gene: -; CDR3 protein: CASSGASGTEAFF; CDR3 DNA: TGTGCCAGCAGCGGAGCCTCGGGCACTGAAGCTTTCTTT
V gene: TRBV6-7; J gene: TRBJ1-2; clone size: -; D gene: -; CDR3 protein: CAVRGRGAYGYTF; CDR3 DNA: TGTGCCGTGAGGGGACGGGGGGCCTATGGCTACACCTTC
V gene: TRBV3-1/TRBV3-2; J gene: TRBJ1-2; clone size: -; D gene: TRBD1; CDR3 protein: CASSHGTGIVNYGYTF; CDR3 DNA: TGTGCCAGCAGCCATGGGACAGGGATTGTTAACTATGGCTACACCTTC
V gene: TRBV9; J gene: TRBJ2-5; clone size: -; D gene: TRBD2; CDR3 protein: CASSVDGAGAETQYF; CDR3 DNA: TGTGCCAGCAGCGTAGATGGAGCGGGAGCTGAGACCCAGTACTTC
V gene: TRBV12-5; J gene: TRBJ2-7; clone size: -; D gene: TRBD2; CDR3 protein: CASGWKAGGPHEQYF; CDR3 DNA: TGTGCTAGTGGTTGGAAAGCGGGAGGGCCCCACGAGCAGTACTTC
V gene: TRBV5-1; J gene: TRBJ1-2; clone size: -; D gene: -; CDR3 protein: CASSLGEDRFGYTF; CDR3 DNA: TGCGCCAGCAGCTTGGGGGAGGACCGTTTTGGCTACACCTTC
V gene: TRBV7-9; J gene: TRBJ1-3; clone size: -; D gene: -; CDR3 protein: CASSSTGSGNTIYF; CDR3 DNA: TGTGCCAGCAGCTCAACAGGATCTGGAAACACCATATATTTT
V gene: TRBV6-5; J gene: TRBJ2-3; clone size: -; D gene: -; CDR3 protein: CASRRAGSTDTQYF; CDR3 DNA: TGTGCCAGCAGAAGAGCGGGTAGCACAGATACGCAGTATTTT
V gene: TRBV28; J gene: TRBJ2-7; clone size: -; D gene: TRBD1; CDR3 protein: CASSSGQGSYEQYF; CDR3 DNA: TGTGCCAGCAGCTCGGGACAGGGCTCCTACGAGCAGTACTTC
V gene: TRBV18; J gene: TRBJ2-2; clone size: -; D gene: TRBD1; CDR3 protein: CASSPLGTGDGTGELFF; CDR3 DNA: TGTGCCAGCTCACCGCTTGGGACAGGGGATGGCACCGGGGAGCTGTTTTTT
V gene: TRBV5-1; J gene: TRBJ1-1; clone size: -; D gene: TRBD1; CDR3 protein: CASSSRRQGANTEAFF; CDR3 DNA: TGCGCCAGCAGCTCCAGGAGACAGGGGGCAAACACTGAAGCTTTCTTT